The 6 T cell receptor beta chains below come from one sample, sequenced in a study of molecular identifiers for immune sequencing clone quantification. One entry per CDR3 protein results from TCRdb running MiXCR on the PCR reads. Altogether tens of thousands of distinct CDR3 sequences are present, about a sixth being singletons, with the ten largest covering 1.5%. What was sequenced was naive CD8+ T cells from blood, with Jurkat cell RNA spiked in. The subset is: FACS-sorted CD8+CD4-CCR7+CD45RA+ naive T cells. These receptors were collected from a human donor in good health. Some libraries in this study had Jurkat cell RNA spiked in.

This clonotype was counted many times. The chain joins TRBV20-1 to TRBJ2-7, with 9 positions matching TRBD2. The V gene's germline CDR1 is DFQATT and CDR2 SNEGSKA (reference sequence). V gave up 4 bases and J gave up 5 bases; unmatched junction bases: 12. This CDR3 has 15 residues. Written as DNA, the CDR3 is TGCAGTGCTAACATAATACTAGCGGGTAAGGACGAGCAGTACTTC. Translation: CSANIILAGKDEQYF.

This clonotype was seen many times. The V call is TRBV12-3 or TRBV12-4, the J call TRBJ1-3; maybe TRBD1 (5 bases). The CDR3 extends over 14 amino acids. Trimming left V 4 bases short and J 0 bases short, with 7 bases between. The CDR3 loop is CASSWGGSGNTIYF. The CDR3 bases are TGTGCCAGCAGTTGGGGCGGCTCTGGAAACACCATATATTTT.

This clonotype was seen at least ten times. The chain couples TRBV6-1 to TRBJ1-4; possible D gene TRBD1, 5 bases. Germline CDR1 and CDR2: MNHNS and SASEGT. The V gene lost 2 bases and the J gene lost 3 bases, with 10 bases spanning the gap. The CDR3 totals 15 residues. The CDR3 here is CASSEKGWANEKLFF. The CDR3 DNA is TGTGCCAGCAGTGAAAAGGGGTGGGCTAATGAAAAACTGTTTTTT.

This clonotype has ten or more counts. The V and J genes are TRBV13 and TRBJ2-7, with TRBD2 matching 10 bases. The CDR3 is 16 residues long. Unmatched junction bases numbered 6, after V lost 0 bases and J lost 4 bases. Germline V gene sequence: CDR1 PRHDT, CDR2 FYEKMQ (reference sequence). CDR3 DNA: TGTGCCAGCAGCTTAGGAGGGACTAGCGTTGAGTACGAGCAGTACTTC. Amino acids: CASSLGGTSVEYEQYF.

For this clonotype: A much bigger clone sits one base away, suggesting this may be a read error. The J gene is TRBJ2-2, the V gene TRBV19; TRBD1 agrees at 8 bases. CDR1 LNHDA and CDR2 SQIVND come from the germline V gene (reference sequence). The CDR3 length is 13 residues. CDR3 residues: CASSHRGTGEPFF. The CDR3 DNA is TGTGCCAGTAGCCACAGGGGGACCGGGGAGCCGTTTTTT.

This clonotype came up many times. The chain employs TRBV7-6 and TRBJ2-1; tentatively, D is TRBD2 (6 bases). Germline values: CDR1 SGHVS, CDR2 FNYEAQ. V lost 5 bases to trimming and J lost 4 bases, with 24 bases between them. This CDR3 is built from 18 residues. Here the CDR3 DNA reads TGTGCCAGCAGCCCAAATACGGGGGAGAGCACCTTTTACAATGAGCAGTTCTTC. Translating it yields CASSPNTGESTFYNEQFF.